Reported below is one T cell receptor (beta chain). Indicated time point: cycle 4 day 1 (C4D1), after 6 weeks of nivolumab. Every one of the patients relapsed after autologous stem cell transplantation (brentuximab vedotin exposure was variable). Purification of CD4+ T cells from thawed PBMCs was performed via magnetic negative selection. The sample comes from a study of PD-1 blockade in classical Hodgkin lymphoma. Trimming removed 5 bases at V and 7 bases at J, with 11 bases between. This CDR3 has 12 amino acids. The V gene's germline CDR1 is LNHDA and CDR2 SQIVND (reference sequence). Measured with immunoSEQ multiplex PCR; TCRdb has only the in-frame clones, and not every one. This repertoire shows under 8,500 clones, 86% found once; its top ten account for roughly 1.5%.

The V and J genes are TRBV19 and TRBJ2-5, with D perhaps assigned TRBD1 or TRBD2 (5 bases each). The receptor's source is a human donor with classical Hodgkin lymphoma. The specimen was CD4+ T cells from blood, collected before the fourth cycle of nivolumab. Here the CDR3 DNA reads TGTGCCAGTAGTCTTCGGGACGGGACCCAGTACTTC. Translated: CASSLRDGTQYF.